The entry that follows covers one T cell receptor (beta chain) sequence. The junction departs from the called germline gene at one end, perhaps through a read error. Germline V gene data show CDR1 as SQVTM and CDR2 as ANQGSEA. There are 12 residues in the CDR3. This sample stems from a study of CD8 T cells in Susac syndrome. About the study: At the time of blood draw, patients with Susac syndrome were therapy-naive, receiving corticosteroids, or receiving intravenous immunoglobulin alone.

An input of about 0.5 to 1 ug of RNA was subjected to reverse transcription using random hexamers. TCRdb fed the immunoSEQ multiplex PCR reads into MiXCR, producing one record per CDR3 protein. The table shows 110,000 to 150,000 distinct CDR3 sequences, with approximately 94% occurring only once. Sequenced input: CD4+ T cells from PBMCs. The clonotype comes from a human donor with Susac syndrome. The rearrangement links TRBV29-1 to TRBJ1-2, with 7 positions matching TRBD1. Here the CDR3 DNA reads TGCAGCGGATTCACAGGGGAATACAATACTCTCTTC. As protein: CSGFTGEYNTLF.